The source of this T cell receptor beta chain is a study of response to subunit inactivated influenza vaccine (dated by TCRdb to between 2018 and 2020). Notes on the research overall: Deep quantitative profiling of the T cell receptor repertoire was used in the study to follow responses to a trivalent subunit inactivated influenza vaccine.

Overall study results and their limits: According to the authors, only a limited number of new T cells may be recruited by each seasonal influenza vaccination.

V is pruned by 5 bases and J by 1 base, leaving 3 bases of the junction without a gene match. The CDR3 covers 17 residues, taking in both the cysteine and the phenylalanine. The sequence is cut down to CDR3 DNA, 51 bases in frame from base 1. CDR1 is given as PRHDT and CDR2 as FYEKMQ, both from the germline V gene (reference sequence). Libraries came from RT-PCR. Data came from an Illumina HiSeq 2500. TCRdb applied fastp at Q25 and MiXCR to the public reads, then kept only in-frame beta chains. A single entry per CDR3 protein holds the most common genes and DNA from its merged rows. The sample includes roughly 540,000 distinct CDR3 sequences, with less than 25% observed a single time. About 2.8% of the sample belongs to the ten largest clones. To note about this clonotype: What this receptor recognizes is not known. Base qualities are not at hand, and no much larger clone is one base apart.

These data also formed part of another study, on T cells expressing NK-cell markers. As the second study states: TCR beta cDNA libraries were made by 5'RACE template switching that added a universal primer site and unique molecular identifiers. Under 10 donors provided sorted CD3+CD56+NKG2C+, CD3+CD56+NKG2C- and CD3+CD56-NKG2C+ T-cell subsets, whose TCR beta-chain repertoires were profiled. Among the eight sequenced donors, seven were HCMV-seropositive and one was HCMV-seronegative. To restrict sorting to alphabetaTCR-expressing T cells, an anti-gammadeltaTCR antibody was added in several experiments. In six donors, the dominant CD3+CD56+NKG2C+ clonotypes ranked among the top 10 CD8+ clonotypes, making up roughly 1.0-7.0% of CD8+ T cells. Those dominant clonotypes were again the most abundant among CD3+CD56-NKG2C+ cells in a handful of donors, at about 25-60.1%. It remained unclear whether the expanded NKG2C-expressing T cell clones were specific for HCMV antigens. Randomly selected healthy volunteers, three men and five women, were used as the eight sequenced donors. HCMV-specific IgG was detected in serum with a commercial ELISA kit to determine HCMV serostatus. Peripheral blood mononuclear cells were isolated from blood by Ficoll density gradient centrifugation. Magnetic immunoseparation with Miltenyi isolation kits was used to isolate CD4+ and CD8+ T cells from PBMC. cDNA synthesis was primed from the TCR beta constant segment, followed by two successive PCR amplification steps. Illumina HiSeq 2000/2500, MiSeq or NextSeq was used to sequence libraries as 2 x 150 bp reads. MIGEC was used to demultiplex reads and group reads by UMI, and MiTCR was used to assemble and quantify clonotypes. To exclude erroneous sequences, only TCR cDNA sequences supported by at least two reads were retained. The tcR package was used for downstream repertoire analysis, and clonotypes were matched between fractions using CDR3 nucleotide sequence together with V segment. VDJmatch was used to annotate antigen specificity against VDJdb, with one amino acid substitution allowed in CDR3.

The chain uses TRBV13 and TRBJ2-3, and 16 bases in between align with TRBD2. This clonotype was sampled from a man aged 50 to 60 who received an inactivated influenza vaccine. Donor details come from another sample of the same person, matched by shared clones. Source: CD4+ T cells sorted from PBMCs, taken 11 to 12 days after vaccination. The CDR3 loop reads CASSPGTSGRGTDTQYF. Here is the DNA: TGTGCCAGCAGCCCTGGGACTAGCGGGAGGGGCACAGATACGCAGTATTTT.